These 25 T cell receptor beta chains share one sample of origin, sequenced in a study of T cell changes during pregnancy in multiple sclerosis. The data were produced by immunoSEQ multiplex PCR, yet TCRdb's version contains in-frame clones alone and is incomplete. The repertoire holds 80,000 to 130,000 clones, with around 93% as singletons. The source was peripheral blood, collected before pregnancy. These TCRs come from a female donor with multiple sclerosis, enrolled in a pregnancy study.

This clone was seen a single time. The chain joins TRBV10-2 to TRBJ1-3, with 9 nucleotides matching TRBD1. This CDR3 contains 15 residues. V was pared by 4 bases and J by 4 bases, with 5 bases of the junction left unmatched. Germline V gene data show CDR1 as WSHSY and CDR2 as SAAADI. The CDR3 region has the DNA TGCGCCAGCAGTGCTCCGGGACAGGGCGGAAACACCATATATTTT. The encoded protein is CASSAPGQGGNTIYF.

This chain connects TRBV6-5 to TRBJ2-1; tentative D call: TRBD1 (6 bases). The V gene lost 2 bases and the J gene lost 8 bases, with 10 bases spanning the gap. Germline CDR1 is MNHEY and CDR2 is SVGAGI. The CDR3 runs to 13 residues. The CDR3 nucleotides read TGTGCCAGCAGTTACCAGGGGCTCCATGAGCAGTTCTTC. Encoded protein: CASSYQGLHEQFF.

The chain joins TRBV7-9 to TRBJ2-7; D may be TRBD1 (8 bases). V was trimmed by 0 bases and J by 2 bases, leaving 20 bases between them. The CDR3 runs to 18 residues. CDR1 is SEHNR and CDR2 is FQNEAQ in the germline V gene (reference sequence). In DNA, the CDR3 is TGTGCCAGCAGCTTAGCAGGGGGGGACAGGTCAGCCGCCTACGAGCAGTACTTC. Translated: CASSLAGGDRSAAYEQYF. Drawing the rest from reference TRBV7-9 and TRBJ2-7, the complete variable domain is DTGVSQNPRHKITKRGQNVTFRCDPISEHNRLYWYRQTLGQGPEFLTYFQNEAQLEKSRLLSDRFSAERPKGSFSTLEIQRTEQGDSAMYLCASSLAGGDRSAAYEQYFGPGTRLTVT.

The chain is built from TRBV9 and TRBJ2-3; tentatively, D is TRBD1 (6 bases). The V gene lost 2 bases and the J gene lost 0 bases, with 13 bases spanning the gap. The CDR3 has 16 amino acids. Germline loops: CDR1 SGDLS, CDR2 YYNGEE. This chain's CDR3 is CASSVGAAISTDTQYF. CDR3 bases: TGTGCCAGCAGCGTGGGGGCGGCGATCAGCACAGATACGCAGTATTTT.

The rearrangement uses TRBV23-1 and TRBJ2-1, with 9 bases aligning to TRBD2. TRBV23-1 carries the ORF label, with uncertain function. The ends lost 7 bases at V and 4 bases at J; junction bases unmatched: 11. CDR3 length: 16 amino acids. The DNA of the CDR3 is TGCGCCAGCATCCTATGCAGGGGACTAGCATACAATGAGCAGTTCTTC. As protein: CASILCRGLAYNEQFF.

The chain carries TRBV19 and TRBJ2-7; 9 bases agree with TRBD1. Germline trimming cut 9 bases from V and 4 bases from J; bases unmatched to any gene: 19. The V gene's germline CDR1 is LNHDA and CDR2 SQIVND (reference sequence). This CDR3 spans 17 amino acids. This CDR3 is CASSRTQQGAMGYEQYF. The CDR3 bases are TGTGCCAGCTCCCGCACGCAACAGGGGGCAATGGGGTACGAGCAGTACTTC.

This sequence joins TRBV29-1 and TRBJ2-2; no clear D. Germline CDR1 SQVTM, CDR2 ANQGSEA. The CDR3 covers 14 residues. Between the trimmed V and J ends, which lost 3 bases and 6 bases, there was a span of 14 bases. The CDR3 nucleotides are TGCAGCGTTGATTTGGGCACCTCGTCCGGGGAGCTGTTTTTT. Translating it yields CSVDLGTSSGELFF.

The V and J genes are TRBV10-3 and TRBJ2-1; 9 bases line up with TRBD2. V lost 4 bases, J lost 5 bases, and 3 bases stayed unmatched. The CDR3 sequence is 14 residues long. From germline, CDR1 is ENHRY and CDR2 SYGVKD. CDR3 DNA: TGTGCCATCAGTGGGACTAGCGAACACAATGAGCAGTTCTTC. It translates to CAISGTSEHNEQFF.

The chain carries TRBV5-1 and TRBJ2-5, with D possibly matching TRBD1 (7 bases). Germline values: CDR1 SGHRS, CDR2 YFSETQ. The V end was cut by 7 bases, the J end by 7 bases, with 23 bases between. The CDR3 loop spans 15 amino acids. The CDR3 region has the DNA TGCGCCAGCGCCATGACAGGGTCAAGGGAGGCGACCCAGTACTTC. It is translated as CASAMTGSREATQYF.

The genes are TRBV28 and TRBJ2-7; 9 bases match TRBD1. This CDR3 is built from 16 residues. Germline values: CDR1 MDHEN, CDR2 SYDVKM. Trimming at V came to 1 base and at J to 5 bases, leaving 9 bases not matched to a gene. The chain's CDR3 is CASSLFRGTGSDEQYF. In DNA, the CDR3 is TGTGCCAGCAGTTTATTCCGGGGGACAGGGAGCGACGAGCAGTACTTC.

This clone occurred once. The CDR3, as DNA: TGTGCCACCAGCCCTACTGGGGCCAGAGATCAGCCCCAGCATTTT. Protein: CATSPTGARDQPQHF. The chain carries TRBV15 and TRBJ1-5; a possible D gene is TRBD1 (5 bases). The germline V and J ends were trimmed by 5 bases and 5 bases, with 16 bases remaining between them. The CDR3 loop spans 15 amino acids. CDR1 LNHNV and CDR2 YYDKDF come from the germline V gene (reference sequence).

The chain uses TRBV5-6 and TRBJ2-5; 7 positions agree with TRBD2. Germline assignment: CDR1 SGHDT and CDR2 YYEEEE. The trim removed 4 bases at V and 5 bases at J, leaving 11 bases unmatched. The CDR3 is 15 residues long. The CDR3 DNA follows: TGTGCCAGCAGCGCTATGATGCGGGAGAGGGAGACCCAGTACTTC. It encodes CASSAMMRERETQYF.

CDR3 nucleotide sequence: TGTGCCTGGAGTAAGTTAAAGAACAGCCATGGCTACACCTTC. It codes for CAWSKLKNSHGYTF. The chain combines TRBV30 with TRBJ1-2; D gene ambiguous. The CDR3 covers 14 residues. Germline CDR1 and CDR2: GTSNPN and SVGIG (reference sequence). V lost 2 bases and J 6 bases, leaving 16 bases between the germline ends.

The chain combines TRBV27 with TRBJ2-7; no clear D. This CDR3 region has 11 residues. V lost 5 bases to trimming and J lost 3 bases, with 5 bases between them. Looked up from germline, CDR1 is MNHEY and CDR2 is SMNVEV (reference sequence). In DNA, the CDR3 is TGTGCCAGCAGTACTAACTACGAGCAGTACTTC. This sequence encodes CASSTNYEQYF.

The chain couples TRBV9 to TRBJ2-7; 8 nucleotides match TRBD1. V lost 4 bases and J lost 5; bases outside the gene matches: 11. The CDR3 totals 15 residues. Germline values: CDR1 SGDLS, CDR2 YYNGEE. The CDR3 DNA reads TGTGCCAGCAGCAGCGAACCGGGACAGGTCCACGAGCAGTACTTC. As protein: CASSSEPGQVHEQYF.

The chain couples TRBV4-1 to TRBJ2-1, with 13 bases that match TRBD2. Unmatched junction bases numbered 10, after V lost 3 bases and J lost 2 bases. The CDR3 totals 19 residues. The V gene's germline CDR1 is MGHRA and CDR2 YSYEKL. This CDR3 reads CASSHIGLAGDRAYNEQFF. The DNA for the CDR3 is TGCGCCAGCAGCCACATCGGACTAGCGGGAGATCGGGCCTACAATGAGCAGTTCTTC.

The DNA for the CDR3 is TGCGCCAGCAGCCAAGATTGGGGACAAGGGCGGGATACGCAGTATTTT. It translates to CASSQDWGQGRDTQYF. The V and J genes are TRBV4-3 and TRBJ2-3; D might be TRBD1 (6 bases). CDR1 and CDR2 from the germline V gene are LGHNA and YSLEER. The V and J ends lost 0 bases and 6 bases respectively, with 16 bases between them. The CDR3 runs 16 residues.

The chain recombines TRBV9 with TRBJ1-1, with 9 bases matching TRBD1. CDR3 size: 15 residues. The germline gives CDR1 SGDLS, CDR2 YYNGEE. Germline trimming cut 3 bases from V and 4 bases from J; bases unmatched to any gene: 7. The CDR3 DNA sequence: TGTGCCAGCAGCGGACAACAGGGGGCGGGCACTGAAGCTTTCTTT. Translating gives CASSGQQGAGTEAFF.

This clone is a singleton in its sample. This chain uses TRBV5-1 with TRBJ2-1; 9 bases are shared with TRBD2. Germline-derived CDR1 and CDR2 are SGHRS and YFSETQ. Germline trimming cut 1 base from V and 6 bases from J; bases unmatched to any gene: 5. The CDR3 runs to 15 residues. CDR3 region: CASSLIAGEGNEQFF. CDR3 nucleotides: TGCGCCAGCAGCTTGATAGCGGGAGAGGGCAATGAGCAGTTCTTC.

This chain's CDR3 is CASSLDRSRGEQYF. The CDR3 DNA sequence: TGTGCCAGCAGCTTAGATAGGTCCAGGGGCGAGCAGTACTTC. The chain employs TRBV11-2 and TRBJ2-7; D is perhaps TRBD1 (6 bases). In germline, CDR1 is SGHAT, CDR2 FQNNGV. The CDR3 contains 14 residues. Deletions cut 0 bases from V and 6 bases from J, with 12 bases between.

This clone was picked up one time. The chain couples TRBV5-4 to TRBJ2-2; 10 bases map to TRBD1. J gave up 9 bases and V 6 bases, and 8 bases lay outside the gene matches. Germline-derived CDR1 and CDR2 are SGHNT and YYREEE (reference sequence). The CDR3 runs 14 residues. CDR3 sequence (DNA): TGTGCCAGCACCGCTGGGACAGGGGTCCGGGAGCTGTTTTTT. Translation: CASTAGTGVRELFF. Combining the CDR3 with reference TRBV5-4 and TRBJ2-2 gives the whole variable domain ETGVTQSPTHLIKTRGQQVTLRCSSQSGHNTVSWYQQALGQGPQFIFQYYREEENGRGNFPPRFSGLQFPNYSSELNVNALELDDSALYLCASTAGTGVRELFFGEGSRLTVL.

The V call is TRBV9, the J call TRBJ2-2; D remains ambiguous. Germline V lookup: CDR1 SGDLS, CDR2 YYNGEE. The CDR3 runs 13 residues. The V and J ends lost 0 bases and 7 bases respectively, with 7 bases between them. The CDR3, as DNA: TGTGCCAGCAGCGTAGCCGGTGGCGGGGAGCTGTTTTTT. Its translation: CASSVAGGGELFF.

V and J are TRBV6-1 and TRBJ2-1, with 7 bases matching TRBD2. The CDR3 length is 15 residues. The trim removed 6 bases at V and 8 bases at J, leaving 13 bases unmatched. Germline V gives CDR1 MNHNS, CDR2 SASEGT. CDR3 region: CASRASGEGRYEQFF. CDR3 DNA sequence: TGTGCCAGCAGGGCCTCCGGGGAGGGAAGATATGAGCAGTTCTTC.

V usage is TRBV18 and J usage is TRBJ1-1; D is uncertain. This CDR3 is built from 13 residues. Trimming removed 2 bases from V and 4 bases from J, with 8 bases in between. Looked up from germline, CDR1 is KGHSH and CDR2 is LQKENI. Written as DNA, the CDR3 is TGTGCCAGCTCACCAGGGCCCGCCACTGAAGCTTTCTTT. Its translation: CASSPGPATEAFF.

This chain joins TRBV10-1 and TRBJ2-1, with 15 nucleotides matching TRBD2. Germline V gene sequence: CDR1 WNHNN, CDR2 SYGVQD (reference sequence). The CDR3 is made up of 16 amino acids. Trimming at V came to 2 bases and at J to 9 bases, leaving 5 bases not matched to a gene. CDR3: CASSEEWTSGRAEQFF. The CDR3 DNA sequence: TGCGCCAGCAGTGAGGAGTGGACTAGCGGGAGGGCTGAGCAGTTCTTC.